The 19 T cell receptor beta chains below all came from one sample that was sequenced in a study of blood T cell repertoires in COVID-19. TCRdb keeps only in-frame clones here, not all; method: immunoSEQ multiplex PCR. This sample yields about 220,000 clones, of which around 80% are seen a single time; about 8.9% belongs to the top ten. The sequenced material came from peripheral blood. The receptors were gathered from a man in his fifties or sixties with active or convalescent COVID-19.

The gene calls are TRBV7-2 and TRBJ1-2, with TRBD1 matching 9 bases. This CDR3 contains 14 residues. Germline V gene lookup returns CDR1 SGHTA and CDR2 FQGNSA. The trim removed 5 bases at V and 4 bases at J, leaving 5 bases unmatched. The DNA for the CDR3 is TGTGCCAGCAGCAGGGACAGGGCCTTCTATGGCTACACCTTC. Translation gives CASSRDRAFYGYTF.

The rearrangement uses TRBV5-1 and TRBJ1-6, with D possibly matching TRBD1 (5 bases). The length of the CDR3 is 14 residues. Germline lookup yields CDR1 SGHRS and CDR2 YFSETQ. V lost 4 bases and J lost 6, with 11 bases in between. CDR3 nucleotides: TGCGCCAGCAGCATTCGCGGGGGTAATTCACCCCTCCACTTT. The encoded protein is CASSIRGGNSPLHF. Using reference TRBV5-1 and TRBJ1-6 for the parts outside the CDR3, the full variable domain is KAGVTQTPRYLIKTRGQQVTLSCSPISGHRSVSWYQQTPGQGLQFLFEYFSETQRNKGNFPGRFSGRQFSNSRSEMNVSTLELGDSALYLCASSIRGGNSPLHFGNGTRLTVT.

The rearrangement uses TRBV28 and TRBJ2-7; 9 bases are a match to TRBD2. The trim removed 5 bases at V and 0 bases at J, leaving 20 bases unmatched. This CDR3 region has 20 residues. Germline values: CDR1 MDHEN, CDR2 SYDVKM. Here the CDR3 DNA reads TGTGCCAGCAGTCCCTCGGCGGGTAGCGGGGGACCCGCTCGCTCCTACGAGCAGTACGTC. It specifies CASSPSAGSGGPARSYEQYV.

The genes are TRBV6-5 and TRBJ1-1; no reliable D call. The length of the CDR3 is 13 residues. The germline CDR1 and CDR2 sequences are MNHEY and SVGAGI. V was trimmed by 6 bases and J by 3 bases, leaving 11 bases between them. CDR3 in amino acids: CASSKRVDTEAFF. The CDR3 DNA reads TGTGCCAGCAGCAAGAGGGTTGACACTGAAGCTTTCTTT.

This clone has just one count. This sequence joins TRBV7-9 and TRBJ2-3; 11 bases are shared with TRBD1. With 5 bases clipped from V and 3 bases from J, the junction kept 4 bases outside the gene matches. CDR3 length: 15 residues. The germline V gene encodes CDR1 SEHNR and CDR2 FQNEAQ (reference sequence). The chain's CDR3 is CASSAGTGGTDTQYF. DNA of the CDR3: TGTGCCAGCAGCGCCGGGACAGGGGGTACAGATACGCAGTATTTT.

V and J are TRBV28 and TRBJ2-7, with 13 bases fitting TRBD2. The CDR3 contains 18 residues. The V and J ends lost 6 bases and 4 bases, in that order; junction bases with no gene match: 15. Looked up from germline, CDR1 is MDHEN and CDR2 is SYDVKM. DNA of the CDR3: TGTGCCAGCAGCAACCCGGGACTAGCGGGATTCCCCGAATACGAGCAGTACTTC. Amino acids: CASSNPGLAGFPEYEQYF.

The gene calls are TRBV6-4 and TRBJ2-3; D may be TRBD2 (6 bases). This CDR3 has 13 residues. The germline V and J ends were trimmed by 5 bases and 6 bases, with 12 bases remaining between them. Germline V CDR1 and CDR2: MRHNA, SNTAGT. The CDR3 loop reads CASSTLEGDTQYF. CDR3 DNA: TGTGCCAGCAGTACCCTGGAGGGGGATACGCAGTATTTT.

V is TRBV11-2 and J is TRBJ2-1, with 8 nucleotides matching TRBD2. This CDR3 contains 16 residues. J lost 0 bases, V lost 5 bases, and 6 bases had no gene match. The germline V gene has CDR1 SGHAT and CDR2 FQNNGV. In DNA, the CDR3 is TGTGCCAGCAGCCCTCCTAGCGGGTCCTCCTACAATGAGCAGTTCTTC. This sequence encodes CASSPPSGSSYNEQFF. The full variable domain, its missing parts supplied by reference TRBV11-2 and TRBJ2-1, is EAGVAQSPRYKIIEKRQSVAFWCNPISGHATLYWYQQILGQGPKLLIQFQNNGVVDDSQLPKDRFSAERLKGVDSTLKIQPAKLEDSAVYLCASSPPSGSSYNEQFFGPGTRLTVL.

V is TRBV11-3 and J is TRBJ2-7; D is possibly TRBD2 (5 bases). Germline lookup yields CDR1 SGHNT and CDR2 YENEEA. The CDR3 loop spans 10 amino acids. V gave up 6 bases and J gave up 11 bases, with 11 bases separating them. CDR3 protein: CASSEGTKYV. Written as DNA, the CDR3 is TGTGCCAGCAGTGAGGGTACGAAGTACGTC.

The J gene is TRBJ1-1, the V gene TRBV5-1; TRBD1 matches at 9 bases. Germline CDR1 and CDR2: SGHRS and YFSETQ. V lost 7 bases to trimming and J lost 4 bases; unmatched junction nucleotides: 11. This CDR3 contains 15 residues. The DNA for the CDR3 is TGCGCCAGCCCCCCGGACAGGGGTTTGGGCACTGAAGCTTTCTTT. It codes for CASPPDRGLGTEAFF.

CDR3 nucleotide sequence: TGCGCCAGCAGCTTCGGACCGGGACAGGTGGGAGAAAAACTGTTTTTT. It yields the protein CASSFGPGQVGEKLFF. The rearrangement uses TRBV5-1 and TRBJ1-4; TRBD1 agrees at 8 bases. V gave up 2 bases and J gave up 8 bases; unmatched junction bases: 11. The CDR3 runs 16 residues. Germline lookup yields CDR1 SGHRS and CDR2 YFSETQ.

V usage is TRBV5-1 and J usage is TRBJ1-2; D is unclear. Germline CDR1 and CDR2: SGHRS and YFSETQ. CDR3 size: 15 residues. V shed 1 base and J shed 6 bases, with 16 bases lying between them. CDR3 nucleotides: TGCGCCAGCAGCTTGAATCCCTGGGAGGCCCATGGCTACACCTTC. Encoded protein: CASSLNPWEAHGYTF.

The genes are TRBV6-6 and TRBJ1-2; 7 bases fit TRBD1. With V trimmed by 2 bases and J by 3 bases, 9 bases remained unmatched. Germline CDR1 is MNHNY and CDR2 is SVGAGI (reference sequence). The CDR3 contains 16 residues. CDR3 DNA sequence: TGTGCCAGCAGTTACGTGGGGACAGCATTCTACTATGGCTACACCTTC. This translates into CASSYVGTAFYYGYTF.

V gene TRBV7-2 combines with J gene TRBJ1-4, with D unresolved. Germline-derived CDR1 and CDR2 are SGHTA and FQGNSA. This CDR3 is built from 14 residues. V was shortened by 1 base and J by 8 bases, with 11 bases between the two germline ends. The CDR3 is CASSLVPQAEKLFF. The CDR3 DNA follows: TGTGCCAGCAGCTTAGTACCCCAAGCCGAAAAACTGTTTTTT. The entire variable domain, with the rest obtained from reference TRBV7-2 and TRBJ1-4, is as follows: GAGVSQSPSNKVTEKGKDVELRCDPISGHTALYWYRQSLGQGLEFLIYFQGNSAPDKSGLPSDRFSAERTGGSVSTLTIQRTQQEDSAVYLCASSLVPQAEKLFFGSGTQLSVL.

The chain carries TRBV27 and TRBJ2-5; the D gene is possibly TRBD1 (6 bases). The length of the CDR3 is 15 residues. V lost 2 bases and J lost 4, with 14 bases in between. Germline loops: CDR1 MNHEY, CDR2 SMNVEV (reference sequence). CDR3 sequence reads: CASSLPQGWGETQYF. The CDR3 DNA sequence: TGTGCCAGCAGTTTACCCCAGGGGTGGGGAGAGACCCAGTACTTC.

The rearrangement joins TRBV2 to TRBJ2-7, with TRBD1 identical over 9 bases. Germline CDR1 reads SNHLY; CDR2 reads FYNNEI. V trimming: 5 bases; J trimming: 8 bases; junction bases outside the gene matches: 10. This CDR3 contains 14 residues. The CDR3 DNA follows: TGTGCCAGCAGTCAGGAGGGACAGGGTACGAAGCAGTACGTC. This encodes CASSQEGQGTKQYV.

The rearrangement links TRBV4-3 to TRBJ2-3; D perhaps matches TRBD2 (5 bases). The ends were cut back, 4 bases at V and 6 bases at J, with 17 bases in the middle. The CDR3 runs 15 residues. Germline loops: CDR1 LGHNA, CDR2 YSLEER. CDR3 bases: TGCGCCAGCAGCCGCTCCGGACTGACGGGGGATACGCAGTATTTT. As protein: CASSRSGLTGDTQYF.

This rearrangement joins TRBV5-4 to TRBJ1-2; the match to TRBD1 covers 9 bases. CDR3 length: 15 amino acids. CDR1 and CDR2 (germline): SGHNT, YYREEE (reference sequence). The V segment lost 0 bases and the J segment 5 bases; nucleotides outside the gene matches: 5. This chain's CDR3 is CASSLAGTGLYGYTF. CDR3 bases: TGTGCCAGCAGCTTGGCCGGGACAGGGCTGTATGGCTACACCTTC.

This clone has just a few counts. The CDR3 protein is CASSPARGQGAVQPQHF. CDR3 in DNA: TGTGCCAGCAGCCCAGCGCGAGGACAGGGGGCTGTTCAGCCCCAGCATTTT. The rearrangement joins TRBV7-8 to TRBJ1-5; 11 bases agree with TRBD1. The V segment lost 5 bases and the J segment 6 bases; nucleotides outside the gene matches: 12. Germline loops: CDR1 SGHVS, CDR2 FQNEAQ. This CDR3 comprises 17 residues. The variable domain in full, with the rest retrieved from reference TRBV7-8 and TRBJ1-5, is GAGVSQSPRYKVAKRGQDVALRCDPISGHVSLFWYQQALGQGPEFLTYFQNEAQLDKSGLPSDRFFAERPEGSVSTLKIQRTQQEDSAVYLCASSPARGQGAVQPQHFGDGTRLSIL.